This T cell receptor (beta chain) originates from a study of Ad26.COV2.S vaccination and SARS-CoV-2 variants (dated by TCRdb to the early 2020s). Some background on the complete study: Vaccine-arm donors were drawn from COV1001, a multicentre, randomized, double-blind, placebo-controlled phase I-IIa trial of Ad26.COV2.S in healthy adults. Ad26.COV2.S was administered intramuscularly at 5 x 10^10 or 1 x 10^11 viral particles, either as a single shot or as two shots given 56 days apart. TCRbeta repertoire sequencing was used to assess the specificity and breadth of SARS-CoV-2-reactive T cell receptors after Ad26.COV2.S vaccination. The TCR-sequenced set comprised around 30 samples: around 20 Ad26.COV2.S vaccine recipients, 5 placebo recipients and 8 SARS-CoV-2 convalescent individuals. Trial participants were randomized into five groups of five: low-dose or high-dose Ad26.COV2.S given once or twice, or placebo on both occasions. Investigators did not know the trial group allocation while performing experiments and assessing outcomes.

Beyond this particular receptor, the publication reports: The study lacked the statistical power to compare responses across vaccine doses or regimens. Vaccine and placebo recipients had similar non-spike TCR breadth, a finding consistent with the vaccine containing only spike. Higher spike-specific TCR breadth was observed in Ad26.COV2.S recipients than in placebo recipients (P = 0.0014). The authors noted that total T cell responses may have been underestimated by the TCR breadth and depth analyses. Substantial breadth of spike-specific CD8+ and CD4+ T cell responses was reported after vaccination.

Inclusive of the bounding cysteine and phenylalanine, the CDR3 is 19 residues long. Only the CDR3 DNA is retained, 57 bases long and in frame from the first base. Unmatched junction bases come to 6, with V trimmed by 1 base and J by 0 bases. As encoded in the germline V gene (reference sequence), CDR1 is MNHEY while CDR2 is SMNVEV. With regard to this clone: Its antigen specificity is not known. Base quality data are lacking; no much larger clone is found one base away.

The immunoSEQ Assay was used to sequence TCRbeta CDR3 regions. After extraction, genomic DNA underwent amplification by bias-controlled multiplex PCR, followed by high-throughput sequencing. As for the original processing: Collapsing and filtering of sequences were performed to quantify the absolute abundance of each unique TCRbeta CDR3 region. Usable DNA was measured by amplifying reference genes present in all nucleated cells, and TCRbeta template counts were normalized to that usable DNA to estimate T cell fraction. Repertoire TCRs were annotated as SARS-CoV-2-specific by exact matching of V gene, CDR3 amino acid sequence and J gene to a known reactive TCR set. The reference SARS-CoV-2 TCR set was obtained from MIRA and was filtered for enrichment in COVID-19-positive ImmuneCODE repertoires, whereby public or cross-reactive TCRs were removed. Based on the MIRA antigens, annotated TCRs were further analysed at the level of specific ORF or position within ORF. Depth was the summed frequency of annotated unique rearrangements, while breadth was defined as annotated unique rearrangements over total unique productive rearrangements. Group comparisons of TCR breadth used two-sided Wilcoxon rank-sum tests. The table comes from immuneACCESS by way of TCRdb, which keeps in-frame sequences with V and J called. Part of the clones is missing from these tables; in studies checked, under half for an unresolved V gene and the rest for unknown reasons. V and J calls and clone size are given by that table; D and trimming were obtained from the DNA. The sample contains roughly 460,000 clones, roughly nine tenths of them found a single time. The biggest ten clones account for about 1.5% of the sample.

The treatment or condition label on this specimen signifies: roughly 19 received Ad26.COV2.S at low or high dose, single or two shots; a few received placebo; per-sample allocation not given. Repertoires of vaccine and placebo recipients were sequenced from samples collected on day 63 after the first injection. Cohort 1b enrolled about 25 adults aged 18-55 years at a single site in Boston, USA, between 29 July and 7 August 2020. Ad26.COV2.S was a replication-incompetent adenovirus type 26 vector expressing a prefusion-stabilized SARS-CoV-2 spike protein from the original Wuhan strain. This receptor was taken from a person between 18 and 59 years old who received the Ad26.COV2.S COVID-19 vaccine or a placebo. The chain is made from TRBV27 and TRBJ2-6, with 10 bases in between that match TRBD1. The sequenced sample was peripheral blood, obtained in a trial of Ad26.COV2.S vaccine versus placebo. The sequenced DNA: TGTGCCAGCAGTTTATTCGGGACAGGGGAGTTCTCTGGGGCCAACGTCCTGACTTTC. Its translation is CASSLFGTGEFSGANVLTF.